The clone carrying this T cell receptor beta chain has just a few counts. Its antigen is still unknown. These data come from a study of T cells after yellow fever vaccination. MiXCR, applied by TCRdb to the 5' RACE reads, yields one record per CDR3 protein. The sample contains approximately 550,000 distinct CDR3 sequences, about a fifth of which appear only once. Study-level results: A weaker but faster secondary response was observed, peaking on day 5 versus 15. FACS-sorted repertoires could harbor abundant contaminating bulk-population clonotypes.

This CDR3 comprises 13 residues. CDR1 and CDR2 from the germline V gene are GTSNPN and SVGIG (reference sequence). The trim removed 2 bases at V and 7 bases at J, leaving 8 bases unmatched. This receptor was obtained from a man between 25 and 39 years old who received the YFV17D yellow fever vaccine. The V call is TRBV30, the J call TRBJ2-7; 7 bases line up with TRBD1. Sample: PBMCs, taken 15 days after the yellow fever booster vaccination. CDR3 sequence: CAWSTGDPREQYF. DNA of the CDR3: TGTGCCTGGAGTACAGGGGACCCTAGGGAGCAGTACTTC.